This T cell receptor (beta chain) was recorded in a study of T cell therapy after organ transplantation. For the study at large: Therapy products were autologous CMV-specific T cells, peptide-expanded for roughly 2 weeks. CMV-specific T cells, median 1.92 x 10^8, were given as 2 to 6 intravenous infusions.

Notes on the study in general: Effects of concurrent antirejection and antiviral medications were not evaluable.

In germline, CDR1 is GTSNPN, CDR2 SVGIG (reference sequence). This CDR3 comprises 12 residues. Trimming took off 1 base at V and 3 bases at J, with 7 bases between the two ends. Here immunoSEQ multiplex PCR was the method, and the copy in TCRdb shows in-frame clones only, minus some. The sample records about 1,800 clones, roughly 89% being singletons. A remark on this clone: Its cognate antigen is unknown.

Noted time point: 20-29 weeks after completion of therapy. Drug-resistant or recurrent cytomegalovirus affected these solid-organ transplant recipient patients. This chain links TRBV30 with TRBJ2-7, with unresolved D. Source: CD8+ T cells from blood, taken after autologous CMV-specific T cell therapy. The source of this sequence is a human patient who had received a solid organ transplant and had CMV disease. Some T cells could come from the graft donor. In DNA form, the CDR3 reads TGTGCCTGGAGTGGGGGTCGCTACGAGCAGTACTTC. It codes for CAWSGGRYEQYF.